This TCR beta chain was sequenced in a study of cytomegalovirus exposure and HLA in healthy donors. Study-wide results and limits: What was likely a sequencing artifact was a cluster of highly shared sequence variants. TCR beta chains numbering more than 150 were designated cytomegalovirus-associated. In a later analysis, a missense DCLRE1C variant was linked to TCR beta V- and J-gene trimming.

Comment on this clone: Its antigen is not identified.

The PCR used 60 Vbeta and 13 Jbeta primers. Sequencing used immunoSEQ multiplex PCR; TCRdb keeps in-frame clones, though not all of them. This table has around 140,000 clones, 70% to 85% appearing once. Participants comprised healthy donors of bone marrow. The sample comprised PBMCs. This receptor was taken from a woman aged 55-69 years in good health and CMV-seropositive.

The CDR3 is CASSLGSSRGTQYF. The CDR3 region has the DNA TGTGCCAGCAGCTTAGGGTCATCCCGGGGGACCCAGTACTTC. The rearrangement joins TRBV7-2 to TRBJ2-5, with a possible D match to TRBD2 (5 bases). The germline CDR1 and CDR2 sequences are SGHTA and FQGNSA. The CDR3 contains 14 residues. V lost 1 base, J lost 7 bases, and 13 bases lay in between.